This T cell receptor (beta chain) stems from a study of T cell responses to AZD1222 COVID-19 vaccine. Points on this clone: No antigen is known for it.

Study-level findings and limits: There were repertoire samples only from the period after the peak T cell response.

The assay was immunoSEQ multiplex PCR, and TCRdb's table has in-frame clones only and misses some. The sample consists of under 200,000 clones, approximately 90% of them appearing once. Per germline, CDR1 KGHSH and CDR2 LQKENI. The V end lost 5 bases, the J end lost 0 bases, and 14 bases lay between the germline ends. The CDR3 covers 15 residues. The sequence was obtained from an adult in good health. The sequencing here drew on peripheral blood, taken on day 0 of AZD1222 vaccination. The chain joins TRBV18 to TRBJ2-7, with D unresolved. The CDR3 sequence is CASSTGLRNSYEQYF. CDR3 DNA sequence: TGTGCCAGCTCAACCGGGCTTAGAAACTCCTACGAGCAGTACTTC.